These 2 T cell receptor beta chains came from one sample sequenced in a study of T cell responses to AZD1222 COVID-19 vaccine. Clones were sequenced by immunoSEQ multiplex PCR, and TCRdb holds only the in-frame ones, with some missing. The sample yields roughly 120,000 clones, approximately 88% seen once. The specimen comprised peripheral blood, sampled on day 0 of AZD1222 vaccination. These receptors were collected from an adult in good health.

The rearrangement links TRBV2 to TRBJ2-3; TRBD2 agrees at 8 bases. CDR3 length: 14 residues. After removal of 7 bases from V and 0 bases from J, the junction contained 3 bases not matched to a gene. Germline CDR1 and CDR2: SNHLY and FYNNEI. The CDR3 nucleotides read TGTGCCAGCACGGGGGGGACTAGCACAGATACGCAGTATTTT. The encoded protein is CASTGGTSTDTQYF.

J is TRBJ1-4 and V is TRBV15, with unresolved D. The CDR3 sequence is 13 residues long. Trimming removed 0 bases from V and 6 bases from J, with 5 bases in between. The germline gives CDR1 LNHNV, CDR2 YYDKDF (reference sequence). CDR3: CATSREAYEKLFF. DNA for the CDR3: TGTGCCACCAGCAGAGAGGCCTATGAAAAACTGTTTTTT.